A selection of T cell receptor beta chains follows, all from one sample in a study of spatial heterogeneity in lung cancer. TCRdb re-derived calls from the 5' RACE reads in MiXCR, one entry per CDR3 protein. The table includes 95,000 or so distinct CDR3 sequences, under 9% detected once. Sample: PBMCs, taken at surgery. All receptors derive from a male donor with early-stage non-small cell lung cancer. CDR3s include the opening cysteine and the closing phenylalanine or tryptophan. D genes are given only for firm matches. Only part of the rows carry a size: once, few, many, or a class if the clone is expanded.

clone_size j_call v_call d_call cdr3_nt cdr3_aa
NA TRBJ1-2 TRBV4-3 NA TGCGCCAGCAGCCAAGATCGGGAACCCCTCTATGGCTACACCTTC CASSQDREPLYGYTF
NA TRBJ1-4 TRBV9 TRBD1 TGTGCCAGCAGCCCTAGGGACAGCGACTATGAAAAACTGTTTTTT CASSPRDSDYEKLFF
many TRBJ2-1 TRBV20-1 NA TGCAGTGCTTTGTCCTACAATGAGCAGTTCTTC CSALSYNEQFF
few TRBJ2-2 TRBV20-1 NA TGCAGTGCTAGTCCGGCAACTAGGAACACCGGGGAGCTGTTTTTT CSASPATRNTGELFF
many TRBJ2-3 TRBV29-1 TRBD2 TGCAGTTCTGAGGCGGGAGTGGGAGATACGCAGTATTTT CSSEAGVGDTQYF
NA TRBJ2-5 TRBV7-3 NA TGTGCCAGCAGCTCCGGGGATACGGAGACCCAGTACTTC CASSSGDTETQYF
many TRBJ2-6 TRBV25-1 NA TGTGCCAGCAGGCTCCCTGGGGCCAACGTCCTGACTTTC CASRLPGANVLTF
NA TRBJ2-1 TRBV28 TRBD2 TGTGCCAGCAGTTTAGGGACTAGCAACACCTTATCACAGTTCTTC CASSLGTSNTLSQFF
NA TRBJ1-6 TRBV6-6 NA TGTGCCAGCAGCGAGGACAGTGCCGTTTATTCACCCCTCCACTTT CASSEDSAVYSPLHF
NA TRBJ2-7 TRBV28 TRBD1 TGTGCCAGCAGAACAGGGGGCCCCTCCTACGAGCAGTACTTC CASRTGGPSYEQYF
many TRBJ1-4 TRBV18 NA TGTGCCAGCTCACTTACTCACGTTGGGACTAATGAAAAACTGTTTTTT CASSLTHVGTNEKLFF
many TRBJ2-5 TRBV12-3/TRBV12-4 NA NA CASSFLETQYF
many TRBJ1-3 TRBV6-2/TRBV6-3 NA TGTGCCAGCAGGGGCCGATCGATTCTCTTTGGAAACACCATATATTTT CASRGRSILFGNTIYF
few TRBJ2-5 TRBV9 NA TGTGCCAGCAGCGTCGACAGCAGAGAGACCCAGTACTTC CASSVDSRETQYF
NA TRBJ2-7 TRBV20-1 TRBD2 TGCAGTGCTTTGACTAGCGGCGTCTACGAGCAGTACTTC CSALTSGVYEQYF
once TRBJ2-3 TRBV6-5 NA TGTGCCAGCCGCACGGGGGGCAAGTCTGATACGCAGTATTTT CASRTGGKSDTQYF
many TRBJ1-4 TRBV5-1 NA TGCGCCAGCAGCTTGGGTGGACAGCCTAATGAAAAACTGTTTTTT CASSLGGQPNEKLFF
few TRBJ2-1 TRBV10-3 NA TGTGCCATCAGTCTACGGTACGGTGAGCAGTTCTTC CAISLRYGEQFF
few TRBJ2-1 TRBV20-1 TRBD2 TGCAGTGCTAAGACTAGCGGGCCGGATAATGAGCAGTTCTTC CSAKTSGPDNEQFF
NA TRBJ1-6 TRBV7-9 NA TGTGCCAGCAGCGTCACAGGATATAATTCACCCCTCCACTTT CASSVTGYNSPLHF
NA TRBJ1-1 TRBV7-3 NA TGTGCCAGCAGCAGCCGGGGCTCGCGGGGAGCTTTCTTT CASSSRGSRGAFF
few TRBJ2-1 TRBV2 NA TGTGCCAGCGGCCCTCAAGGTTTACCGTTCTTC CASGPQGLPFF
few TRBJ2-7 TRBV7-3 TRBD2 TGTGCCAGCAGCTTAACGGGAGGGCTCGAGCAGTACTTC CASSLTGGLEQYF
many TRBJ1-1 TRBV20-1 TRBD1 TGCAGTGCAGTTACCCCCGGGACAGGAAACACTGAAGCTTTCTTT CSAVTPGTGNTEAFF
NA TRBJ2-2 TRBV9 NA TGTGCCAGCAGCGTTACCAGCGGTACCGGGGAGCTGTTTTTT CASSVTSGTGELFF
NA TRBJ2-3 TRBV20-1 TRBD2 TGCAGTGCTAGAGATCCAGCGGGGGGCAGCACAGATACGCAGTATTTT CSARDPAGGSTDTQYF
NA TRBJ2-7 TRBV29-1 TRBD1 TGCAGCGTTGACGGGACAGGGGGAAACGAGCAGTACTTC CSVDGTGGNEQYF
many TRBJ2-1 TRBV19 NA TGTGCCAGTAGCATAAGGGTTGGAGGGTTTTACAATGAGCAGTTCTTC CASSIRVGGFYNEQFF
many TRBJ2-4 TRBV21-1 NA TGTGCCATCCGGGACAGGGGAAGTCTATCCAAAAACATTCAGTACTTC CAIRDRGSLSKNIQYF
few TRBJ2-3 TRBV11-2 NA TGTGCCAGCCGGGGGGCAGGGGGAGATACGCAGTATTTT CASRGAGGDTQYF
NA TRBJ1-1 TRBV7-2 NA TGTGCCAGCAGCTTATATCCAGACCTCTCCGAAGCTTTCTTT CASSLYPDLSEAFF
NA TRBJ2-3 TRBV20-1 NA TGCAGTGCTCCAGATGGTATTAGTGCAGATACGCAGTATTTT CSAPDGISADTQYF
NA TRBJ2-4 TRBV7-2 NA TGTGCCAGCAGCTTAGCGGAAGGGGTCATTCAGTACTTC CASSLAEGVIQYF
few TRBJ2-7 TRBV18 TRBD2 TGTGCCAGCTCACCAAACGTGGGAGGGACTGGCTACGAGCAGTACTTC CASSPNVGGTGYEQYF
few TRBJ2-3 TRBV5-8 NA TGTGCCAGCAGCTTGGGTTACAGCACAGATACGCAGTATTTT CASSLGYSTDTQYF
few TRBJ2-2 TRBV28 NA TGTGCCAGCAGCCAAGGGGGGACGAACACCGGGGAGCTGTTTTTT CASSQGGTNTGELFF
many TRBJ2-5 TRBV28 NA TGTGCCAGCAGTTCCACTCCAAAAGAGACCCAGTACTTC CASSSTPKETQYF
few TRBJ2-5 TRBV10-3 NA TGTGCCATCAGTTCTGGGGTCGGCGAGACCCAGTACTTC CAISSGVGETQYF
many TRBJ2-7 TRBV7-6 NA TGTGCCAGCAGCTTAGCCGGAGTCGCCTACGAGCAGTACTTC CASSLAGVAYEQYF
many TRBJ2-1 TRBV27 NA TGTGCCAGCACGAAGGGTGACAGAGGTAACACACATGAGCAGTTCTTC CASTKGDRGNTHEQFF
NA TRBJ1-2 TRBV6-6 NA TGTGCCAGCAGTTACCTGCCGGCTAACTATGGCTACACCTTC CASSYLPANYGYTF
few TRBJ2-3 TRBV10-3 NA TGTGCCATCAGTGAAGTCTCCAGCACAGATACGCAGTATTTT CAISEVSSTDTQYF
NA TRBJ2-6 TRBV20-1 TRBD1 TGCAGTGCCCCGGGGACAGCCCCTGGGGCCAACGTCCTGACTTTC CSAPGTAPGANVLTF
many TRBJ1-5 TRBV30 NA TGTGCCTGGAGTGGAGGCAGTTCGAGCAATCAGCCCCAGCATTTT CAWSGGSSSNQPQHF
NA TRBJ2-1 TRBV11-2 NA TGTGCCAGCACACCAGGGAGGGACAGATACAATGAGCAGTTCTTC CASTPGRDRYNEQFF